The T cell receptor (beta chain) described here comes from a study of beta chain features in type 1 diabetes. Points from the study as a whole: A possible short-template PCR bias applies equally to patients and controls. Researchers reported that naive, central memory and Treg TCRB repertoires appeared more similar in patients than in healthy donors.

Germline loops: CDR1 SGHDT, CDR2 YYEEEE. V lost 1 base and J 8 bases, leaving 15 bases between the germline ends. The CDR3 extends over 15 amino acids. Purity exceeded 95% in all sorted populations. Only a few counts were recorded for this clone. Its target is not known. The study reverse transcribed the entire isolated RNA, so it sequenced expressed TCRB transcripts. Here immunoSEQ multiplex PCR was the method, and the copy in TCRdb shows in-frame clones only, minus some. The repertoire has 130,000 to 150,000 clones, about 10% of them found once; the top ten carry approximately 1.3%. The sequenced sample consisted of naive CD4+ T cells from blood. The chain combines TRBV5-6 with TRBJ1-4; tentative D call: TRBD1 (5 bases). This TCR was sampled from a man aged 18 to 29 in good health. The CDR3 DNA follows: TGTGCCAGCAGCTTGCCTGGAGGGGTTGGGGAAAAACTGTTTTTT. Its translation is CASSLPGGVGEKLFF.